These 5 T cell receptor beta chains originate from one sample sequenced in a study of shared clonotypes between healthy human individuals. Profiling relied on immunoSEQ multiplex PCR, and the TCRdb table lists in-frame clones only, not all of them. The data show around 1.9 million clones, 85% to 95% seen once. Cells designated naive CD8 were CD45RO-negative and were positively selected for CCR7, with terminally differentiated effector memory CD45RA+ cells excluded. The sequencing input was naive CD8+ T cells from PBMCs. The receptors come from a man between 18 and 35 years old in good health. Some clones in this sample may be carry-over from other donors' samples.

J is TRBJ2-7 and V is TRBV27, with TRBD1 as a possible D gene (6 bases). CDR3 length: 16 amino acids. Per the germline V gene, CDR1 is MNHEY and CDR2 is SMNVEV (reference sequence). Trimming stripped 4 bases from V and 0 bases from J, with 16 bases between. In DNA form, the CDR3 reads TGTGCCAGCAGTTCGGGACACCCATCCAGCTCCTACGAGCAGTACTTC. Translated, it gives CASSSGHPSSSYEQYF.

This chain links TRBV6-1 with TRBJ2-7; 8 nucleotides align to TRBD1. Per germline, CDR1 MNHNS and CDR2 SASEGT. The CDR3 is 15 amino acids. Trimming at V came to 1 base and at J to 3 bases, leaving 5 bases not matched to a gene. The CDR3 region is CASSEVGTGYYEQYF. The CDR3, as DNA: TGTGCCAGCAGTGAAGTTGGGACAGGCTACTACGAGCAGTACTTC.

The chain combines TRBV5-6 with TRBJ1-2; unclear D gene. The V end was cut by 6 bases, the J end by 5 bases, with 17 bases between. CDR1 is SGHDT and CDR2 is YYEEEE in the germline V gene. The CDR3 runs to 14 residues. The CDR3 bases are TGTGCCAGCAACGAGGCAGTTGCAATTTATGGCTACACCTTC. It translates to CASNEAVAIYGYTF.

Notes on this clone: Other DNA sequences of this sample code for an identical CDR3. The chain employs TRBV29-1 and TRBJ2-7; unclear D gene. This CDR3 region has 11 residues. Germline CDR1 SQVTM, CDR2 ANQGSEA. The ends were cut back, 7 bases at V and 3 bases at J, with 10 bases in the middle. DNA of the CDR3: TGCAGCGGCCGATCGGGCTACGAGCAGTACTTC. Translating it yields CSGRSGYEQYF.

J is TRBJ2-3 and V is TRBV11-2; D is uncertain. This CDR3 region has 14 residues. Germline CDR1 is SGHAT and CDR2 is FQNNGV. V dropped 5 bases and J dropped 5 bases, with 14 bases sitting between them. The CDR3 spells CASSLVGGRDTQYF. The CDR3 region has the DNA TGTGCCAGCAGCCTGGTCGGTGGGCGAGATACGCAGTATTTT.